This TCR beta chain was recovered during a study of spatial heterogeneity in lung cancer. Study-level points and caveats: Counts of expanded intratumoral alpha and beta TCRs tracked tumor mutation counts.

The CDR3 runs 16 residues. Trimming pared 6 bases from V and 3 bases from J, leaving 17 bases between. A single record per CDR3 protein comes from TCRdb applying MiXCR to the 5' RACE reads. Of 15,000 to 20,000 distinct CDR3 sequences listed, more than 6.5% are singletons. Regarding this clonotype: The antigen remains undetermined.

Described time point: sample taken at primary tumor resection. This sequence joins TRBV12-3 or TRBV12-4 and TRBJ2-2; D may be TRBD2 (5 bases). The sequenced sample was lung tumor tissue, obtained at surgery. The receptor was isolated from a male donor with early-stage non-small cell lung cancer. DNA of the CDR3: TGTGCCAGCAGCAATTCCGGGGTGATGGACACCGGGGAGCTGTTTTTT. It specifies CASSNSGVMDTGELFF.